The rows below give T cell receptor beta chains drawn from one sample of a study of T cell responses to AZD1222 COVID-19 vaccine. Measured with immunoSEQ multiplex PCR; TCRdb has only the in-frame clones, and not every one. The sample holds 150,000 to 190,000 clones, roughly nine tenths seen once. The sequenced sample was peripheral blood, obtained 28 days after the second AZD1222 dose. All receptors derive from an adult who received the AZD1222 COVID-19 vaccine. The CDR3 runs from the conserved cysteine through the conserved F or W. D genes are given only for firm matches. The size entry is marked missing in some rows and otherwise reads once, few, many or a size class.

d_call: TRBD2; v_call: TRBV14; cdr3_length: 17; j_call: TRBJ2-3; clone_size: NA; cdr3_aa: CASSQDSKRGGLHTQYF; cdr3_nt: TGTGCCAGCAGCCAAGATTCCAAGCGGGGGGGCCTACATACGCAGTATTTT
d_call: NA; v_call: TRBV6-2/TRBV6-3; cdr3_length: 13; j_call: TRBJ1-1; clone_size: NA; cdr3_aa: CASSYSFLTEAFF; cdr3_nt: TGTGCCAGCAGTTACTCGTTTCTTACTGAAGCTTTCTTT
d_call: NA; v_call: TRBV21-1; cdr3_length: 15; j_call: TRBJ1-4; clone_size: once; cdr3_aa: CASSRDGATNEKLFF; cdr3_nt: TGTGCCAGCAGCAGAGACGGGGCAACTAATGAAAAACTGTTTTTT
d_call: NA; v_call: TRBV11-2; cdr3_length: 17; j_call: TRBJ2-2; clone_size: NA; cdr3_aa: CASSFYSRPPNTGELFF; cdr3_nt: TGTGCCAGCAGCTTCTATTCGAGGCCTCCGAACACCGGGGAGCTGTTTTTT
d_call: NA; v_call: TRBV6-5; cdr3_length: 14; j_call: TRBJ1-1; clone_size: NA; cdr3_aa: CASQVGGRNTEAFF; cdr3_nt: TGTGCCAGTCAGGTAGGCGGTCGGAACACTGAAGCTTTCTTT
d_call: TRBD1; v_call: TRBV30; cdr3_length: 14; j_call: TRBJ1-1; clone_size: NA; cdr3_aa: CAWGTGMFRTEAFF; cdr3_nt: TGTGCCTGGGGGACAGGGATGTTTCGCACTGAAGCTTTCTTT
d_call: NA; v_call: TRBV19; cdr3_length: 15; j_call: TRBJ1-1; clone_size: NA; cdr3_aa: CASNPRRTVNTEAFF; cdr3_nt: TGTGCCAGTAACCCCCGGAGGACGGTGAACACTGAAGCTTTCTTT
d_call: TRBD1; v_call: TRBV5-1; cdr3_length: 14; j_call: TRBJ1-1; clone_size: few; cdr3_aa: CASSRGTANTEAFF; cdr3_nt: TGCGCCAGCAGCCGAGGGACAGCGAACACTGAAGCTTTCTTT
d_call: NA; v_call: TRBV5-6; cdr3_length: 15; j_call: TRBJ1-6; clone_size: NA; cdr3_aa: CASSLDRGYNSPLHF; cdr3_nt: TGTGCCAGCAGCTTGGACCGGGGTTATAATTCACCCCTCCACTTT
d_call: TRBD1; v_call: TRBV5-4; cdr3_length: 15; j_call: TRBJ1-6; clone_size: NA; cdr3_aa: CASTLWDSSNSPLHF; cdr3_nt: TGTGCCAGCACCCTCTGGGACAGTAGTAATTCACCCCTCCACTTT
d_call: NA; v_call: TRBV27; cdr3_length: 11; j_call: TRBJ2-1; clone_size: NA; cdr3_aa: CASSLREEQFF; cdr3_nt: TGTGCCAGCAGTTTACGGGAAGAGCAGTTCTTC
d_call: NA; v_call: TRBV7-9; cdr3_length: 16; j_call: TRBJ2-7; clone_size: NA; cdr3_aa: CASSPIGGGSSYEQYF; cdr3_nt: TGTGCCAGCAGCCCAATTGGGGGCGGTAGCTCCTACGAGCAGTACTTC
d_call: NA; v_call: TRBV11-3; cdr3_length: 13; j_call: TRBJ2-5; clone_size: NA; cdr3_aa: CASSFGYQETQYF; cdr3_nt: TGTGCCAGCAGCTTTGGGTATCAAGAGACCCAGTACTTC
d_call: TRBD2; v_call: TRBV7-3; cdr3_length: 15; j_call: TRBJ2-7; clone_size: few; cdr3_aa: CASSSLAGAGYEQYF; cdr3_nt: TGTGCCAGCAGCTCCTTAGCGGGAGCGGGGTACGAGCAGTACTTC
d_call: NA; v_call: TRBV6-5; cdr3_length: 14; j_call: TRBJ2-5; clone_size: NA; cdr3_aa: CASSLDLGQETQYF; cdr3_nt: TGTGCCAGCAGTTTGGACCTGGGCCAAGAGACCCAGTACTTC
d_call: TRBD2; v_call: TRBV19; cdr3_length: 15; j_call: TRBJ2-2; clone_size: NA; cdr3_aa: CATRGGEVNTGELFF; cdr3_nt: TGTGCCACCCGTGGGGGGGAAGTGAACACCGGGGAGCTGTTTTTT
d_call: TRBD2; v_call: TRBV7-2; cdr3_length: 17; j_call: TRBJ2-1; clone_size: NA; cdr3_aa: CASSLTSGTSSYNEQFF; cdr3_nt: TGTGCCAGCAGCCTTACTAGCGGGACAAGCTCCTACAATGAGCAGTTCTTC
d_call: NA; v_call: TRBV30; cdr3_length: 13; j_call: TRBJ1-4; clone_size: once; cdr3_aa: CAWSPGVYEKLFF; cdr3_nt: TGTGCCTGGAGTCCCGGAGTATATGAAAAACTGTTTTTT
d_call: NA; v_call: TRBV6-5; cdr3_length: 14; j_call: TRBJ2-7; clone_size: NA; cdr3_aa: CASIPTGRGNEQYF; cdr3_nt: TGTGCCAGCATCCCGACCGGGAGAGGTAACGAGCAGTACTTC
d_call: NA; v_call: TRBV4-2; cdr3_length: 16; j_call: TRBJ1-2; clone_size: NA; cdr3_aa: CASSQEGTPPNYGYTF; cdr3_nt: TGTGCCAGCAGCCAAGAAGGGACACCTCCAAACTATGGCTACACCTTC
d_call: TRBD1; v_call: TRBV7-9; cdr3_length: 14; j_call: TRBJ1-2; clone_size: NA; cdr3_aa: CASSPGGAFYGYTF; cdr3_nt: TGTGCCAGCAGTCCAGGGGGGGCCTTTTATGGCTACACCTTC
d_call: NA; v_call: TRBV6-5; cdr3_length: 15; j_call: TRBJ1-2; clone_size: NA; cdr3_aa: CASSSPEALGYGYTF; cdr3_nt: TGTGCCAGCAGTTCCCCCGAGGCCCTTGGCTATGGCTACACCTTC
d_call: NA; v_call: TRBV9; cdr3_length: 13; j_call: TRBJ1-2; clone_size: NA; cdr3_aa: CASSPEGEDGYTF; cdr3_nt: TGTGCCAGCAGCCCGGAGGGGGAGGATGGCTACACCTTC
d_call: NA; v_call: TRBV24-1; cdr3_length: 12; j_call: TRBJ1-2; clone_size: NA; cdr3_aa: CATGDNNYGYTF; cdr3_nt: TGTGCCACAGGAGATAATAACTATGGCTACACCTTC
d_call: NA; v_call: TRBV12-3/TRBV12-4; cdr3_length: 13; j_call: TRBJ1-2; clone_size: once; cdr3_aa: CASSFDTLYGYTF; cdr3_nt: TGTGCCAGCAGTTTCGACACTTTATATGGCTACACCTTC
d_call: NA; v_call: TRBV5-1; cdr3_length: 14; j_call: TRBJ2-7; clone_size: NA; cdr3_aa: CASSSTIQGYEQYF; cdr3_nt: TGCGCCAGCAGCTCAACAATTCAGGGCTACGAGCAGTACTTC
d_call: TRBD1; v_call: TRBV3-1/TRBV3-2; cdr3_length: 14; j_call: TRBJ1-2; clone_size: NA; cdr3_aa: CASSQPRTGSGYTF; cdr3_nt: TGTGCCAGCAGCCAACCCCGGACAGGCTCTGGCTACACCTTC
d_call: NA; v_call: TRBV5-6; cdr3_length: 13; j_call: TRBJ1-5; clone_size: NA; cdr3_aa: CASSSRGNQPQHF; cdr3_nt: TGTGCCAGCTCTAGCAGAGGGAATCAGCCCCAGCATTTT
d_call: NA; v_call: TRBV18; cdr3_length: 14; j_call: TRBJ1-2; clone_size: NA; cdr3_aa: CASSPPTSGGGYTF; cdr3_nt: TGTGCCAGCTCACCACCGACATCGGGCGGTGGCTACACCTTC
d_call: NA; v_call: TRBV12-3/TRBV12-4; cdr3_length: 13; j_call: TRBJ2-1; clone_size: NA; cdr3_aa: CASRSTGYNEQFF; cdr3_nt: TGTGCCAGCAGGAGTACAGGCTACAATGAGCAGTTCTTC
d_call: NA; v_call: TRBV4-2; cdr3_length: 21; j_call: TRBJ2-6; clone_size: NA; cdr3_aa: CASSQDSLGGGDDAGANVLTF; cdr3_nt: TGTGCCAGCAGCCAAGATTCCCTAGGAGGGGGCGACGATGCGGGGGCCAACGTCCTGACTTTC
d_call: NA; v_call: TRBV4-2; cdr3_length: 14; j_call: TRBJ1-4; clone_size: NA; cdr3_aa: CASSQGAPNEKLFF; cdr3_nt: TGTGCCAGCAGCCAAGGGGCACCTAATGAAAAACTGTTTTTT
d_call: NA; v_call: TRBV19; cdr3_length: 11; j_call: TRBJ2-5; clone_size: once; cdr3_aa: CASSMGETQYF; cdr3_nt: TGTGCCAGTAGTATGGGGGAGACCCAGTACTTC
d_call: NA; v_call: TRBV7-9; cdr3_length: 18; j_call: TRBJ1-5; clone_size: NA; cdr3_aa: CASSHPRGRGDSNQPQHF; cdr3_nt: TGTGCCAGCAGCCACCCGAGGGGCAGGGGTGATAGCAATCAGCCCCAGCATTTT
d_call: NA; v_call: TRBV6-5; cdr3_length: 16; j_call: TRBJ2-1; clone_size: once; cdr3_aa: CASSYWSGDHNDEQFF; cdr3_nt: TGTGCCAGCAGTTACTGGTCGGGAGATCATAATGATGAGCAGTTCTTC
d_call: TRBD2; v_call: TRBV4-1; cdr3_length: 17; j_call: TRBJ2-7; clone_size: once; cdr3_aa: CASSQDREEREINEQYF; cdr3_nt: TGCGCCAGCAGCCAAGATCGCGAGGAGCGGGAGATTAACGAGCAGTACTTC
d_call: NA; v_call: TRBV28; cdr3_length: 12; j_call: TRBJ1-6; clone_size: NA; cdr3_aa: CASRDPNSPLHF; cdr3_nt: TGTGCCAGCAGAGACCCTAATTCACCCCTCCACTTT
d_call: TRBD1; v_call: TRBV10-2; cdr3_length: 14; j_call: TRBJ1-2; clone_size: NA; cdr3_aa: CASTPVRDSNGYTF; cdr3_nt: TGCGCCAGCACACCCGTCAGGGACAGTAACGGCTACACCTTC
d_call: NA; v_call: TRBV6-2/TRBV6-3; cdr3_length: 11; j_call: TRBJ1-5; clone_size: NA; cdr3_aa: CASSSLMTQHF; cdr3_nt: TGTGCCAGCAGTTCCTTAATGACCCAGCATTTT
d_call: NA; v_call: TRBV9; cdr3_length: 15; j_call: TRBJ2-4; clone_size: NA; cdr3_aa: CASSVAQGPGNIQYF; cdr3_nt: TGTGCCAGCAGCGTAGCTCAGGGGCCAGGAAACATTCAGTACTTC
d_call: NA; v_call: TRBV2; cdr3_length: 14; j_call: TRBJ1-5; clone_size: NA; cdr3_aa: CASRRTGSNQPQHF; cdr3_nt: TGTGCCAGCAGAAGAACAGGTAGCAATCAGCCCCAGCATTTT
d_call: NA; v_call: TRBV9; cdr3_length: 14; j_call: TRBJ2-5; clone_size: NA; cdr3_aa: CASNSGPAGETQYF; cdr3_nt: TGTGCCAGCAACAGCGGACCCGCCGGGGAGACCCAGTACTTC
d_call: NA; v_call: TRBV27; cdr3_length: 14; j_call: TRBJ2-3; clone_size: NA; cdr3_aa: CASSFGSRVDTQYF; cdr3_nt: TGTGCCAGCAGTTTCGGCAGTAGGGTAGATACGCAGTATTTT
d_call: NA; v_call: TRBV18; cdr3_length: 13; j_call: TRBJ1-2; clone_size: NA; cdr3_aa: CASSSQGSSGYTF; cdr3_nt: TGTGCCAGCTCATCCCAGGGATCGTCTGGCTACACCTTC
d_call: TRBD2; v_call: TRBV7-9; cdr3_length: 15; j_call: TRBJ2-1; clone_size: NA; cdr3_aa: CASSHDAGESHEQFF; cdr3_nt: TGTGCCAGCAGCCACGACGCGGGGGAGAGCCATGAGCAGTTCTTC
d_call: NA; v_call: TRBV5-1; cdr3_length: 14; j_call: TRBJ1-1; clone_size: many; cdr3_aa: CASSLAGGFTEAFF; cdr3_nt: TGCGCCAGCAGCTTGGCCGGGGGCTTTACTGAAGCTTTCTTT
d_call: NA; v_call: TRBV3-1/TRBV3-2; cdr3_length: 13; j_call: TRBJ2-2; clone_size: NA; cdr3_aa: CASSLGPTGELFF; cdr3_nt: TGTGCCAGCAGCCTTGGGCCGACCGGGGAGCTGTTTTTT
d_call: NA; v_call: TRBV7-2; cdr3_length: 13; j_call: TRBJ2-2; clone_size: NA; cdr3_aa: CASSTDWTGELFF; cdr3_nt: TGTGCCAGCAGCACCGACTGGACCGGGGAGCTGTTTTTT
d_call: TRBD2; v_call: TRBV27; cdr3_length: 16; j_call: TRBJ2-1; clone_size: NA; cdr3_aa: CASRLRTSGVLDEQFF; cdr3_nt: TGTGCCAGCAGACTCCGGACTAGCGGGGTTTTGGATGAGCAGTTCTTC
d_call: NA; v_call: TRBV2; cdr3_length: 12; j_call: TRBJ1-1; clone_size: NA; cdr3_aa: CASHDPNTEAFF; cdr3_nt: TGTGCCAGCCACGACCCGAACACTGAAGCTTTCTTT
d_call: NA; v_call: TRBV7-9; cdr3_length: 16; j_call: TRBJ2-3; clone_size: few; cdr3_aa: CASSLGGPTSTDTQYF; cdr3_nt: TGTGCCAGCAGCTTAGGAGGGCCCACGAGCACAGATACGCAGTATTTT
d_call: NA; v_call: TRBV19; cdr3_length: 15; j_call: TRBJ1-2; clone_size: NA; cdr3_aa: CASTTLLGVNYGYTF; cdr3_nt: TGTGCCAGTACGACATTACTCGGGGTTAACTATGGCTACACCTTC
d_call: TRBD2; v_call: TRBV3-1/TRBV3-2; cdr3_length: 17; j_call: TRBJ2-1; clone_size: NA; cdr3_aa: CASRPSSGSLGYNEQFF; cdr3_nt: TGTGCCAGCCGCCCATCCAGCGGGAGCCTGGGGTACAATGAGCAGTTCTTC
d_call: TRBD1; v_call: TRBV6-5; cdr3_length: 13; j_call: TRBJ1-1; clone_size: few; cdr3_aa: CASNPRQGPEAFF; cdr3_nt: TGTGCCAGCAACCCGAGACAGGGACCTGAAGCTTTCTTT